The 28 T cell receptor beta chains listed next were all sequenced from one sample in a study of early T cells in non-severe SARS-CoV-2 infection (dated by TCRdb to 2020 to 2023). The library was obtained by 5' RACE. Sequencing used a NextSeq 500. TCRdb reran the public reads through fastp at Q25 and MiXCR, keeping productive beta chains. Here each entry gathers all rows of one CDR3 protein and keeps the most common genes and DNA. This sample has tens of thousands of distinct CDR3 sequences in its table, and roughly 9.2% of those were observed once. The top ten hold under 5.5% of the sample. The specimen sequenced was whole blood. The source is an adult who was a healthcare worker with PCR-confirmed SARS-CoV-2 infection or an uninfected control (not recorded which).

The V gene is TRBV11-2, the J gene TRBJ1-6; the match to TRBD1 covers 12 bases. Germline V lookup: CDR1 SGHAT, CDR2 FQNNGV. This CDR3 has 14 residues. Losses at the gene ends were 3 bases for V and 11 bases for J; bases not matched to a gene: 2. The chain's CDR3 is CASSLGQGAAPLHF. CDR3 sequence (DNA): TGTGCCAGCAGCTTGGGACAGGGGGCCGCACCCCTCCACTTT. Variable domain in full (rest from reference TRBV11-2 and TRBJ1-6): EAGVAQSPRYKIIEKRQSVAFWCNPISGHATLYWYQQILGQGPKLLIQFQNNGVVDDSQLPKDRFSAERLKGVDSTLKIQPAKLEDSAVYLCASSLGQGAAPLHFGNGTRLTVT.

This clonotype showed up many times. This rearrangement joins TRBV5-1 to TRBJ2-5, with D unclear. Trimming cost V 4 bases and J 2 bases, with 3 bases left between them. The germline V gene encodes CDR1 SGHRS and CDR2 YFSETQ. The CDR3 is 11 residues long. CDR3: CASSQQETQYF. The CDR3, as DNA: TGCGCCAGCAGCCAACAAGAGACCCAGTACTTC.

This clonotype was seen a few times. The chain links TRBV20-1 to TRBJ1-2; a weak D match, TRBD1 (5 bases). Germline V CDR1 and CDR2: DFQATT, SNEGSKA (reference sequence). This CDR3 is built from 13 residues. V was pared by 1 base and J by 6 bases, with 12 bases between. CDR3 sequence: CSARVRAGHGYTF. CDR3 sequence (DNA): TGCAGTGCTAGAGTAAGGGCAGGGCATGGCTACACCTTC.

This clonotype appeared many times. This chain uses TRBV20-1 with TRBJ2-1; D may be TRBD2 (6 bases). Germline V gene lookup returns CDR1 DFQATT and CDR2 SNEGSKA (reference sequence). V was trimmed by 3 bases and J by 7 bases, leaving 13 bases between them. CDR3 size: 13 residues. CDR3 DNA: TGCAGTGCTAGCGCAGGTGCGGGGAATGAGCAGTTCTTC. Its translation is CSASAGAGNEQFF.

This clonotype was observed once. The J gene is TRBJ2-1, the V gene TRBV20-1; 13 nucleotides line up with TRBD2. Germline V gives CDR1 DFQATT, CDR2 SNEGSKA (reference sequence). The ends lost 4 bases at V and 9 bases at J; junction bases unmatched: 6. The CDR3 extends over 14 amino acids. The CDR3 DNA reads TGCAGTGCTACCGGACTAGCGGGAGCCGGTGAGCAGTTCTTC. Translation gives CSATGLAGAGEQFF.

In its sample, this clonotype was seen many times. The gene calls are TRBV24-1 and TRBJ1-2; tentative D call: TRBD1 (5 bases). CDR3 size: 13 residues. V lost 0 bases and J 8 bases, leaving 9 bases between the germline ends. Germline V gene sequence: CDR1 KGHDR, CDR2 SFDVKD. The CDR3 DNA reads TGTGCCACCAGTGATTTGAAAGGGGAAGGCTACACCTTC. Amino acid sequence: CATSDLKGEGYTF.

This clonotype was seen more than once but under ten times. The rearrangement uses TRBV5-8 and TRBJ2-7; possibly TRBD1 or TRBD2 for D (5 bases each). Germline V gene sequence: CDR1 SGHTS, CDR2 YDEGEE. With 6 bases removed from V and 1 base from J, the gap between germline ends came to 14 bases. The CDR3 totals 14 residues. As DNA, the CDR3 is TGTGCCAGCACAGAGCCGGGACGGTCCTACGAGCAGTACTTC. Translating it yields CASTEPGRSYEQYF.

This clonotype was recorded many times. DNA for the CDR3: TGTGCCAGCAGCTACCGACGGACTCAAGAGACCCAGTACTTC. Translating gives CASSYRRTQETQYF. The J gene is TRBJ2-5, the V gene TRBV7-8, with D perhaps matching TRBD2 (5 bases). V was trimmed by 4 bases and J by 2 bases, leaving 11 bases between them. The CDR3 length is 14 residues. Germline V gives CDR1 SGHVS, CDR2 FQNEAQ.

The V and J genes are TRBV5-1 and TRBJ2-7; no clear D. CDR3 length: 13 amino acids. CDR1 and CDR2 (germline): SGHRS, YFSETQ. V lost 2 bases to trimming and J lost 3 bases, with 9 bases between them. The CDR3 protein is CASSLRGFYEQYF. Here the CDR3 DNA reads TGCGCCAGCAGCTTAAGAGGATTCTACGAGCAGTACTTC.

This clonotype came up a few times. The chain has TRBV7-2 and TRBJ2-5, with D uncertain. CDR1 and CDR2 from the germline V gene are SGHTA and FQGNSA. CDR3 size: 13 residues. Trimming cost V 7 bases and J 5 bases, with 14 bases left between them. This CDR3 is CASIPDGPETQYF. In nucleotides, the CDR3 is TGTGCCAGCATCCCTGATGGCCCCGAGACCCAGTACTTC.

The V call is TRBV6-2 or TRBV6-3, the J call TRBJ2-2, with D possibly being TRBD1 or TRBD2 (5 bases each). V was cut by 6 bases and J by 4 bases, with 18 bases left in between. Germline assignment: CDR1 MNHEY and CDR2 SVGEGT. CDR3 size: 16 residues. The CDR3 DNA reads TGTGCCAGCAGCCATCCGGGACCCGCGGGCACCGGGGAGCTGTTTTTT. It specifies CASSHPGPAGTGELFF.

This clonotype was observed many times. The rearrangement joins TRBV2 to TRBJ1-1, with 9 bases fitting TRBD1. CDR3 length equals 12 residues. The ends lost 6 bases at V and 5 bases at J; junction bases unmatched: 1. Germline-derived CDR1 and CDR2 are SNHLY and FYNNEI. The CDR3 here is CASRGQGTEAFF. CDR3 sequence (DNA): TGTGCCAGCAGAGGACAGGGGACTGAAGCTTTCTTT.

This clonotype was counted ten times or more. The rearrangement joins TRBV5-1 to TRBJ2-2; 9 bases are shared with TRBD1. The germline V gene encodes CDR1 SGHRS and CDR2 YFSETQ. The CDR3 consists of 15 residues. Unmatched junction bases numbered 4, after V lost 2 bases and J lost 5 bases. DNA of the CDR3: TGCGCCAGCAGCTTAAGACAGGGGGAGACCGGGGAGCTGTTTTTT. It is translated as CASSLRQGETGELFF.

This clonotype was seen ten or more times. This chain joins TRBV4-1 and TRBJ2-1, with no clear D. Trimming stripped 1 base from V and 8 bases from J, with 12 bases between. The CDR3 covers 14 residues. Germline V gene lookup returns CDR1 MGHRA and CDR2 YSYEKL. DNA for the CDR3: TGCGCCAGCAGCCAAGGTCCTCGTGAGGATGAGCAGTTCTTC. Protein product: CASSQGPREDEQFF.

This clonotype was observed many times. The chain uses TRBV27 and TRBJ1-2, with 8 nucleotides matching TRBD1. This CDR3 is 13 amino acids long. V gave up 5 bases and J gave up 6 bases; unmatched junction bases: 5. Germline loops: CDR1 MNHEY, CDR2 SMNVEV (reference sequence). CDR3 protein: CASSLQGEHGYTF. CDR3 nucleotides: TGTGCCAGCAGTCTACAGGGGGAGCATGGCTACACCTTC.

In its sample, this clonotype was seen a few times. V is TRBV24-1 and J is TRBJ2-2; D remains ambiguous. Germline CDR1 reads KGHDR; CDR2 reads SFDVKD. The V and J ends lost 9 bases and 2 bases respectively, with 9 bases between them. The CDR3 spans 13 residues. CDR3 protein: CATAAANTGELFF. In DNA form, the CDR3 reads TGTGCCACCGCGGCAGCAAACACCGGGGAGCTGTTTTTT.

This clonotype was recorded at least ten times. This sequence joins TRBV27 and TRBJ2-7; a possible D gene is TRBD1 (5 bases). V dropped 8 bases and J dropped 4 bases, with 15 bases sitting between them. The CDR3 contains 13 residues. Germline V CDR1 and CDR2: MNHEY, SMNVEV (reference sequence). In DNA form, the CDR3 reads TGTGCCAGCGGGCACCCTTCAGGGTACGAGCAGTACTTC. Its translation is CASGHPSGYEQYF.

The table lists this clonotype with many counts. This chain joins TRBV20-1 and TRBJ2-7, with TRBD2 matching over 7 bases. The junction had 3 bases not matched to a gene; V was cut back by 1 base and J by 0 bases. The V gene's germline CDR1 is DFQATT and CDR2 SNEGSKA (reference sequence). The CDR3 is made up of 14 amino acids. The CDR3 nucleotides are TGCAGTGCTAGAGTCCTAGCGGCCTCCTACGAGCAGTACTTC. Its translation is CSARVLAASYEQYF.

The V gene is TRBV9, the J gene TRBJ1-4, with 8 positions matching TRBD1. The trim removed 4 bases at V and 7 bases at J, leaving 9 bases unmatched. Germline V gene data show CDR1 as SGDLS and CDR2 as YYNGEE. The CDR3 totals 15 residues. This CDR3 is CASSPRTGLGEKLFF. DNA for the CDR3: TGTGCCAGCAGCCCCCGGACAGGGTTAGGTGAAAAACTGTTTTTT. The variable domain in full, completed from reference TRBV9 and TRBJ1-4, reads DSGVTQTPKHLITATGQRVTLRCSPRSGDLSVYWYQQSLDQGLQFLIQYYNGEERAKGNILERFSAQQFPDLHSELNLSSLELGDSALYFCASSPRTGLGEKLFFGSGTQLSVL.

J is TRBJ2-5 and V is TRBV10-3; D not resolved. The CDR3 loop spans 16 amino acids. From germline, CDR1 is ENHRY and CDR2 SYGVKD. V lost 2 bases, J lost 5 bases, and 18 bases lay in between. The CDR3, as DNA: TGTGCCATCAGTGAGAGGCTAGTCGCCTCCGGGGAGACCCAGTACTTC. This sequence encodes CAISERLVASGETQYF.

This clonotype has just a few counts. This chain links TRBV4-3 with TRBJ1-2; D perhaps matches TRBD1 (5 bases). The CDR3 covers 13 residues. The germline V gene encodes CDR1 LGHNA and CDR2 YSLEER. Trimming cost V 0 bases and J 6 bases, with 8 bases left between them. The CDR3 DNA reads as TGCGCCAGCAGCCAAGATTTGGGGGATGGCTACACCTTC. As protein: CASSQDLGDGYTF.

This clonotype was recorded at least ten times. The CDR3, as DNA: TGTGCCAGCAGTTACACGTGGTCCGGCTCCTACAATGAGCAGTTCTTC. Protein: CASSYTWSGSYNEQFF. V and J are TRBV6-2 or TRBV6-3 and TRBJ2-1; D remains unclear. V was shortened by 2 bases and J by 0 bases, with 11 bases between the two germline ends. Looked up from germline, CDR1 is MNHEY and CDR2 is SVGEGT. This CDR3 spans 16 amino acids.

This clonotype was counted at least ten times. The chain's CDR3 is CASIRGQNSPLHF. In DNA, the CDR3 is TGTGCCAGCATTAGGGGCCAGAATTCACCCCTCCACTTT. This sequence joins TRBV6-1 and TRBJ1-6; weak D call: TRBD1 (5 bases). Germline-derived CDR1 and CDR2 are MNHNS and SASEGT. V shed 7 bases and J shed 7 bases, with 11 bases lying between them. The CDR3 is made up of 13 amino acids.

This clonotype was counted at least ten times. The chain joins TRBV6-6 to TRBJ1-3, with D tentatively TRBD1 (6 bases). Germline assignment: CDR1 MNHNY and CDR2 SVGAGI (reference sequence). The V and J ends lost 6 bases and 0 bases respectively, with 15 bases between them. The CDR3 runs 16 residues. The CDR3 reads CASSPQGTGSGNTIYF. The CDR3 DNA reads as TGTGCCAGCAGCCCTCAGGGGACCGGCTCTGGAAACACCATATATTTT.

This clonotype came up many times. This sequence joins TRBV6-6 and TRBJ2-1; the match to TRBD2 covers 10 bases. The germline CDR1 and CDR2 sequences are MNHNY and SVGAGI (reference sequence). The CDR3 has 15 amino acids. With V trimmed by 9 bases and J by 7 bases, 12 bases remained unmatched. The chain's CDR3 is CASTSAGGPRNEQFF. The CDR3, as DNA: TGTGCCAGTACGTCAGCGGGGGGGCCTCGTAATGAGCAGTTCTTC.

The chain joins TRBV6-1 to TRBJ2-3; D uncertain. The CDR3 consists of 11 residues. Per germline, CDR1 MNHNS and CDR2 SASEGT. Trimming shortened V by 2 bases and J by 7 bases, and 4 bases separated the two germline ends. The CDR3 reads CASSERHTQYF. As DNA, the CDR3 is TGTGCCAGCAGTGAACGCCATACGCAGTATTTT.

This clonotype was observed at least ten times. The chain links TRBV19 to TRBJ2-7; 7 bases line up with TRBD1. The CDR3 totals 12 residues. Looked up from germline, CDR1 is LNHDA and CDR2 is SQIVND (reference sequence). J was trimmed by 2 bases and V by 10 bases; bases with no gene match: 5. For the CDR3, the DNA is TGTGCCACCGCGGACAGGACCTACGAGCAGTACTTC. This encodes CATADRTYEQYF.

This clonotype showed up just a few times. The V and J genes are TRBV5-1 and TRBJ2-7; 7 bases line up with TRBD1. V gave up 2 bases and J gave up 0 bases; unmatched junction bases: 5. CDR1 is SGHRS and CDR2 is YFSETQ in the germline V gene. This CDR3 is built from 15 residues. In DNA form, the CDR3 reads TGCGCCAGCAGCTTCCCGGGACAGCCCTCCTACGAGCAGTACTTC. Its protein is CASSFPGQPSYEQYF.